This is a list of T cell receptor beta chains from one sample in a study of cytomegalovirus exposure and HLA in healthy donors. The repertoire was sequenced with immunoSEQ multiplex PCR; TCRdb's copy has only in-frame clones and lacks some. This repertoire shows some 150,000 clones, 70% to 90% found once; its top ten account for 7.9%. The sequenced material came from PBMCs. The receptors here all came from a woman aged 18-30 years in good health and CMV-seropositive. Each CDR3 is given with its conserved first and last residue. Each record gives: clone size, V gene, CDR3 length, D gene, J gene, CDR3 protein, CDR3 DNA. The D gene is left open where the match is weak. Size is omitted from some rows. Given values are once, few, many or a class for expanded clones.

>once|TRBV30|15|-|TRBJ1-4
CAWSLTDRRNEKLFF
TGTGCCTGGAGCCTCACGGACAGACGTAATGAAAAACTGTTTTTT
>-|TRBV2|15|TRBD2|TRBJ2-7
CASTDWLAGGLEQYF
TGTGCCAGCACTGACTGGCTAGCGGGAGGTTTGGAGCAGTACTTC
>-|TRBV6-4|18|TRBD1|TRBJ1-2
CASSGGGQGEGPNYGYTF
TGTGCCAGCAGTGGGGGGGGACAGGGCGAGGGCCCTAACTATGGCTACACCTTC
>-|TRBV28|15|-|TRBJ2-7
CASSPYPPGVSEQYF
TGTGCCAGCAGTCCCTACCCCCCCGGGGTAAGCGAGCAGTACTTC
>-|TRBV5-1|13|TRBD1|TRBJ2-5
CASSWDSQETQYF
TGCGCCAGCAGCTGGGACAGCCAAGAGACCCAGTACTTC
>-|TRBV10-3|18|TRBD2|TRBJ2-1
CAISESGSSGRVYNEQFF
TGTGCCATCAGTGAGTCTGGGTCTAGCGGGAGGGTATACAATGAGCAGTTCTTC
>-|TRBV5-1|16|TRBD2|TRBJ2-5
CASSSLAGGPKETQYF
TGCGCCAGCAGCTCCTTAGCGGGGGGGCCCAAAGAGACCCAGTACTTC
>few|TRBV15|13|-|TRBJ1-5
CATSRASNQPQHF
TGTGCCACCAGCAGGGCTAGCAATCAGCCCCAGCATTTT
>-|TRBV6-5|15|-|TRBJ2-7
CASSGASGGSYEQYF
TGTGCCAGCAGTGGGGCCTCGGGCGGATCTTACGAGCAGTACTTC
>-|TRBV20-1|11|TRBD1|TRBJ1-1
CSAWPGQVAFF
TGCAGTGCTTGGCCGGGACAGGTGGCTTTCTTT
>-|TRBV18|16|-|TRBJ1-1
CASSLHPPTMNTEAFF
TGTGCCAGCTCACTGCACCCACCGACAATGAACACTGAAGCTTTCTTT
>-|TRBV28|16|TRBD1|TRBJ2-1
CASSLTGQGRGNEQFF
TGTGCCAGCAGTTTAACGGGACAGGGAAGAGGAAATGAGCAGTTCTTC
>-|TRBV7-9|16|TRBD2|TRBJ2-3
CASSSRLAGAGDTQYF
TGTGCCAGCAGCTCCCGACTAGCGGGGGCGGGGGATACGCAGTATTTT
>-|TRBV7-3|13|-|TRBJ1-2
CASSSLGGGGYTF
TGTGCCAGCAGCTCCTTGGGAGGAGGTGGCTACACCTTC
>-|TRBV5-1|14|-|TRBJ2-1
CASGRDFRGDEQFF
TGCGCCAGCGGACGGGACTTCCGAGGCGATGAGCAGTTCTTC
>-|TRBV4-2|13|TRBD2|TRBJ2-1
CASSQVLAGEQFF
TGTGCCAGCAGCCAAGTGCTAGCGGGGGAGCAGTTCTTC
>-|TRBV19|13|TRBD1|TRBJ1-2
CASMAGGTYGYTF
TGTGCCAGTATGGCAGGGGGCACGTATGGCTACACCTTC
>-|TRBV29-1|16|-|TRBJ1-5
CSVGCPNRVGNQPQHF
TGCAGCGTTGGGTGCCCAAACAGGGTAGGTAATCAGCCCCAGCATTTT
>once|TRBV4-3|13|-|TRBJ1-2
CASSPRQDYGYTF
TGCGCCAGCAGCCCTCGACAGGACTATGGCTACACCTTC
>-|TRBV2|15|-|TRBJ2-5
CASIWGLGAGETQYF
TGTGCCAGCATCTGGGGACTTGGGGCCGGGGAGACCCAGTACTTC